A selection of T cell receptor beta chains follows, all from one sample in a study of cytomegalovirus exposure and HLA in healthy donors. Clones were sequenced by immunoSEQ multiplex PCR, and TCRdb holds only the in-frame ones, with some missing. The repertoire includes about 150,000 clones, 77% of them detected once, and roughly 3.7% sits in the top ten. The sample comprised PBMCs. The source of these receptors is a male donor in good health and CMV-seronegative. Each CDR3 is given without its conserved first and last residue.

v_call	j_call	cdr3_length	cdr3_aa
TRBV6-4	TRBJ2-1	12	ASSPGQVSNEQF
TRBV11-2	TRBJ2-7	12	ASSSDIYPYEQY
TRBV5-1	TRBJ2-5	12	ASSLTNSGETQY
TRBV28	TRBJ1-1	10	ASSSLIPEAF
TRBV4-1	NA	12	ASSQGERPNEQY
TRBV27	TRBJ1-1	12	ASSLTQGNTEAF
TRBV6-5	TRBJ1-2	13	ASSTGTGVDYGYT
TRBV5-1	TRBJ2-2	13	ASSLRQGDTGELF
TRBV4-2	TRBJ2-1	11	ASSQGALNEQF
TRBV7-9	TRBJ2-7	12	ASSADRAPYEQY
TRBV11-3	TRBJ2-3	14	ASSHGRAGGPDTQY
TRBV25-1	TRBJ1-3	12	ASSGQVSGNTIY
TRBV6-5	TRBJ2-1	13	ASRLAPSSYNEQF
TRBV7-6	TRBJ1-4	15	ASSPGGGIIGNEKLF
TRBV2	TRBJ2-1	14	ASSERGGERANEQF
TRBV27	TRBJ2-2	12	ASSSKSGTGELF
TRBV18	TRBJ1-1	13	ASSPPLNRNTEAF
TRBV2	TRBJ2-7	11	ASSSSGGVEQY
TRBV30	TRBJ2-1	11	AWTLGLFNEQF
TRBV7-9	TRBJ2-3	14	ASSSIAGGSTDTQY
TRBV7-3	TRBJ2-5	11	ASSQTGGETQY
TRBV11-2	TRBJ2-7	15	ASSLGDSPDSPYEQY
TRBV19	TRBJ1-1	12	ASSIGGARTEAF
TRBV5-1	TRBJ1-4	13	ASRTGGVTNEKLF
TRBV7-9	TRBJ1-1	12	ASKGAERNTEAF
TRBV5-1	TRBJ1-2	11	ASSLGGGDGYT
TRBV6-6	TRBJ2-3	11	ASSYRSMDTQY
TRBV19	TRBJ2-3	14	ASSGRLATLLDTQY
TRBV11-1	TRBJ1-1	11	ASSPDWITEAF
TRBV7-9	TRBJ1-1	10	ASSLQNTEAF
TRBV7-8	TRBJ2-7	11	ASSFGLASEQY
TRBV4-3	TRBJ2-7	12	ANSRDMNSYEQY
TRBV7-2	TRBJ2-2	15	ASSLVGLAGVPGELF
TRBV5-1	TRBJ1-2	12	ASRPTGLRNGYT
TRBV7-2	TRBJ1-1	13	ASSLVGQMNTEAF
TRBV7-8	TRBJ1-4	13	ASSLMGRINEKLF
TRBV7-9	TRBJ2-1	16	ASSLRPRLAGGRYEQF
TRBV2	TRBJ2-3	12	ASSTGTITDTQY
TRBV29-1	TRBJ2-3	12	SGKTNKITDTQY
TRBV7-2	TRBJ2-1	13	ASRLRLAVYNEQF
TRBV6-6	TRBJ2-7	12	ASRSGTKSYEQY
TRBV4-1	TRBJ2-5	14	ASRRVTAGGRETQY
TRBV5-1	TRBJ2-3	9	ASSSGSTQY
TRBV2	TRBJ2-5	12	ASSWTSGHETQY
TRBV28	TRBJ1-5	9	ASSSGQPQH
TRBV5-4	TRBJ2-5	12	ASSLLIRQETQY